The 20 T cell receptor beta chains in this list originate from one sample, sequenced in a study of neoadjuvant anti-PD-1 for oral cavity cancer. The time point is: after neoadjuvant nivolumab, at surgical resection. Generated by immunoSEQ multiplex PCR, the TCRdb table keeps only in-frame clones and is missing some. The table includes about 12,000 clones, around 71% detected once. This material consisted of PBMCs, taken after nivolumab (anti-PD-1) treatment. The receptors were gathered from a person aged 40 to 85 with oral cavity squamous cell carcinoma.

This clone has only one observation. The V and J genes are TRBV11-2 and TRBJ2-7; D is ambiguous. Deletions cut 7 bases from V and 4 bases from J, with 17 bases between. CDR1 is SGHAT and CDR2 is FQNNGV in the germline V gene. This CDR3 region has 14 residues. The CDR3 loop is CASTTPRFGYEQYF. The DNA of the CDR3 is TGTGCCAGCACCACCCCCCGATTTGGGTACGAGCAGTACTTC.

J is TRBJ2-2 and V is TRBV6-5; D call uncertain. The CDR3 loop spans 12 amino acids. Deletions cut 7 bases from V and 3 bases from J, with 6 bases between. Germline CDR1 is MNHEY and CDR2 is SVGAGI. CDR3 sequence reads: CASNPDTGELFF. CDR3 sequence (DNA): TGTGCCAGCAACCCTGACACCGGGGAGCTGTTTTTT.

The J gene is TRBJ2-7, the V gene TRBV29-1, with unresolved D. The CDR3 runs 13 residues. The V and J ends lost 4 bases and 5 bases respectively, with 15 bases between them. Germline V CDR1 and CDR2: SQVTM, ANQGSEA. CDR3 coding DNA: TGCAGCGTTGTCGTCAACAGTAGGAACGAGCAGTACTTC. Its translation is CSVVVNSRNEQYF.

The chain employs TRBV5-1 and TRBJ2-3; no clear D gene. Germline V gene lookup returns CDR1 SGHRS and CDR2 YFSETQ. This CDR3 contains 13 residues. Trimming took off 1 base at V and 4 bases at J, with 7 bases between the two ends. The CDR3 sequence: CASSLINPDTQYF. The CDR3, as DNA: TGCGCCAGCAGCTTGATTAACCCAGATACGCAGTATTTT.

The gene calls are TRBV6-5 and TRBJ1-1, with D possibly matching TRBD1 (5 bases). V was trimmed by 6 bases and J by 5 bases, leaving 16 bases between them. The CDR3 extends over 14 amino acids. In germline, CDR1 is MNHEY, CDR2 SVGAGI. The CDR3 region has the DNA TGTGCCAGCAGCCGAAGGGACTCTCGGACTGAAGCTTTCTTT. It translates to CASSRRDSRTEAFF.

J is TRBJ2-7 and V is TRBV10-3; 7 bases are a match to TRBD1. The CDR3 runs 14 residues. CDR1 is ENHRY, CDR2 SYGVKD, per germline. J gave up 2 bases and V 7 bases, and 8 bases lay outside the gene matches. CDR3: CAINTRDSTYEQYF. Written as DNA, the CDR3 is TGTGCCATCAATACGAGGGACAGTACCTACGAGCAGTACTTC.

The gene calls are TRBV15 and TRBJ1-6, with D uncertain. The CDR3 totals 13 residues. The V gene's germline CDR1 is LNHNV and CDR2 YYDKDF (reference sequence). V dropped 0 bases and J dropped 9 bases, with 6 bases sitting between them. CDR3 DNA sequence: TGTGCCACCAGCAGAGATAGAGGTTCACCCCTCCACTTT. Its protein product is CATSRDRGSPLHF.

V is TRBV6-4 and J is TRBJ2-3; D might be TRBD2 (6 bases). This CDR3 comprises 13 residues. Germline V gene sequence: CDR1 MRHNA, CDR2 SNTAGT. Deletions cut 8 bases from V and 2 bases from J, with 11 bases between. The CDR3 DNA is TGTGCCAGCGGGGCGGGGCACACAGATACGCAGTATTTT. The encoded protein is CASGAGHTDTQYF.

The CDR3 nucleotides read TGTGCCAGTACCCCCAGGGCCAGGGGAGGTCAGGAAAAACTGTTTTTT. The encoded protein is CASTPRARGGQEKLFF. V gene TRBV19 combines with J gene TRBJ1-4; weak D call: TRBD1 (6 bases). Germline V gene lookup returns CDR1 LNHDA and CDR2 SQIVND (reference sequence). The V end was cut by 7 bases, the J end by 8 bases, with 23 bases between. This CDR3 has 16 residues.

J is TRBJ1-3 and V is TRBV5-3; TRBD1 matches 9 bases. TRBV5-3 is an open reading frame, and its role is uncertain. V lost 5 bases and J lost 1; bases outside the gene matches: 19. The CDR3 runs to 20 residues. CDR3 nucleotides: TGTGCCAGAAGACAGGGCCGGACCGGGACAGGGAAGAGGTCTGGAAACACCATATATTTT. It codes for CARRQGRTGTGKRSGNTIYF.

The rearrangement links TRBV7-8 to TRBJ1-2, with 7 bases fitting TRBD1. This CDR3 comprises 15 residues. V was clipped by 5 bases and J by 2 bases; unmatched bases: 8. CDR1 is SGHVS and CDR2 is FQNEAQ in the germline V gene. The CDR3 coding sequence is TGTGCCAGCAGCCCCCGGACAGGACCAAACTATGGCTACACCTTC. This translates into CASSPRTGPNYGYTF.

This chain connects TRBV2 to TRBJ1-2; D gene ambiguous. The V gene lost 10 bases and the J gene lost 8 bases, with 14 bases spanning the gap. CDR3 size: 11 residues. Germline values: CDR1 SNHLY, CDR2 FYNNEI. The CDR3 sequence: CAINRRRGYTF. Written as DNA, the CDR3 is TGTGCCATCAATCGGCGGAGGGGCTACACCTTC.

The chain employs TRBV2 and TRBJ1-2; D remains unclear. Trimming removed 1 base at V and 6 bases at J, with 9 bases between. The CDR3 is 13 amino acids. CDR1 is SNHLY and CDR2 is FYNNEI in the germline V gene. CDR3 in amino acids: CASSEGRTDGYTF. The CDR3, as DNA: TGTGCCAGCAGTGAAGGGCGGACTGATGGCTACACCTTC.

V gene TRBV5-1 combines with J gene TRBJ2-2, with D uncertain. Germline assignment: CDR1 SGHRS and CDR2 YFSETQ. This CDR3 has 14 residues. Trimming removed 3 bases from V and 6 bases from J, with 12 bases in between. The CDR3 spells CASSSPPRAGELFF. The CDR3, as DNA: TGCGCCAGCAGCTCACCTCCTCGGGCCGGGGAGCTGTTTTTT.

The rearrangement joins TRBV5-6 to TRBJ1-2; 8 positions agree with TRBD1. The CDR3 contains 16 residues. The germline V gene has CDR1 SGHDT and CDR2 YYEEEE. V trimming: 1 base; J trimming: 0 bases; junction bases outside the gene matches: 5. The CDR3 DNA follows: TGTGCCAGCAGCTTGCCCAGACAGGGGACTAACTATGGCTACACCTTC. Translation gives CASSLPRQGTNYGYTF.

CDR3 nucleotide sequence: TGTGCCAGCAGTTTCCCAGGCGGGAGGGCGAACACCGGGGAGCTGTTTTTT. This gives the protein CASSFPGGRANTGELFF. The chain uses TRBV28 and TRBJ2-2; TRBD2 agrees at 9 bases. The CDR3 sequence is 17 residues long. CDR1 is MDHEN and CDR2 is SYDVKM in the germline V gene. With V trimmed by 3 bases and J by 0 bases, 5 bases remained unmatched.

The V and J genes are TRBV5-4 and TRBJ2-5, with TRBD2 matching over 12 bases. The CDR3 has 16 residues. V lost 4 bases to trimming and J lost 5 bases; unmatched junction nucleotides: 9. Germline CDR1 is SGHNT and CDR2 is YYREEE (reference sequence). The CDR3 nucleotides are TGTGCCAGCAGCCCGGGACTAGCGGGCCAGGGGGAGACCCAGTACTTC. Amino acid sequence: CASSPGLAGQGETQYF.

The CDR3 coding sequence is TGTGCCAGCAGCTTAGAATCTTTCGGGACAGGATATCAGCCCCAGCATTTT. Translating gives CASSLESFGTGYQPQHF. The V gene is TRBV7-2, the J gene TRBJ1-5, with 8 bases identical to TRBD1. V was clipped by 1 base and J by 5 bases; unmatched bases: 10. There are 17 residues in the CDR3. From germline, CDR1 is SGHTA and CDR2 FQGNSA.

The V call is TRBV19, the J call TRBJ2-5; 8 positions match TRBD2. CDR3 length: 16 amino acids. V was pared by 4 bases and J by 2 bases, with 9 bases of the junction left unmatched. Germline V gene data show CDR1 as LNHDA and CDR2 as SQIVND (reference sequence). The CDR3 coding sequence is TGTGCCAGTAGTAGGGTCGCGGGGGGTGGGCAAGAGACCCAGTACTTC. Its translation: CASSRVAGGGQETQYF.

Here the CDR3 reads CASSLRGDVYEQYF. The DNA for the CDR3 is TGTGCCAGCAGTCTGAGGGGGGACGTCTACGAGCAGTACTTC. The chain couples TRBV6-1 to TRBJ2-7; either TRBD1 or TRBD2 may fit D (6 bases each). In germline, CDR1 is MNHNS, CDR2 SASEGT. This CDR3 spans 14 amino acids. Trimming shortened V by 5 bases and J by 3 bases, and 14 bases separated the two germline ends.